This entry lists 20 T cell receptor beta chains sequenced from one sample in a study of PD-L1 blockade in urothelial cancer (dated by TCRdb to about 2017). The library came from the immunoSEQ multiplex PCR assay. Held by TCRdb, this immuneACCESS table contains in-frame sequences only and omits some clones. Under half of the omission traces to an unresolved V gene where checked; the cause of the rest is unknown. The sample data list about 40,000 clones, and around 83% of these were observed just once. Of the sample, about 17% falls within the top ten clones. This material consisted of PBMCs, taken around atezolizumab (anti-PD-L1) treatment. All receptors come from a man in his sixties with urothelial cancer.

This rearrangement joins TRBV7-9 to TRBJ2-5; 9 bases map to TRBD2. Trimming cost V 1 base and J 4 bases; bases outside gene matches: 10. The CDR3 sequence is 17 residues long. Germline-derived CDR1 and CDR2 are SEHNR and FQNEAQ (reference sequence). The CDR3 bases are TGTGCCAGCAGCTTAGTGTCTCGAGCGGGGGGCTCAGAGACCCAGTACTTC. Its translation is CASSLVSRAGGSETQYF.

The V and J genes are TRBV10-3 and TRBJ2-5, with a possible D match to TRBD2 (6 bases). Germline V CDR1 and CDR2: ENHRY, SYGVKD. The CDR3 is 15 amino acids. V was shortened by 2 bases and J by 5 bases, with 15 bases between the two germline ends. The DNA for the CDR3 is TGTGCCATCAGTGAGCCTCCGGGAGAGATGGAGACCCAGTACTTC. This gives the protein CAISEPPGEMETQYF.

The chain carries TRBV7-2 and TRBJ2-5; D uncertain. V lost 2 bases and J 2 bases, leaving 6 bases between the germline ends. CDR1 is SGHTA, CDR2 FQGNSA, per germline. The CDR3 contains 13 residues. The CDR3 DNA follows: TGTGCCAGCAGCTTACCCGCGCAAGAGACCCAGTACTTC. It yields the protein CASSLPAQETQYF.

V gene TRBV6-5 combines with J gene TRBJ1-2; TRBD1 might be the D (5 bases). The germline gives CDR1 MNHEY, CDR2 SVGAGI. This CDR3 contains 12 residues. Trimming removed 5 bases from V and 6 bases from J, with 10 bases in between. CDR3 coding DNA: TGTGCCAGCAGTGGCCTCAGGGATGGCTACACCTTC. Translating it yields CASSGLRDGYTF.

The chain links TRBV6-6 to TRBJ1-1; 7 bases align to TRBD1. The CDR3 is 13 residues long. V dropped 6 bases and J dropped 10; count of bases not matched to a gene: 11. Germline V gives CDR1 MNHNY, CDR2 SVGAGI (reference sequence). CDR3 residues: CASSSQGIMGAFF. The CDR3 region has the DNA TGTGCCAGCAGCTCACAGGGGATAATGGGAGCTTTCTTT.

V gene TRBV19 combines with J gene TRBJ2-7, with D perhaps matching TRBD1 (6 bases). Germline loops: CDR1 LNHDA, CDR2 SQIVND (reference sequence). The germline V and J ends were trimmed by 1 base and 4 bases, with 14 bases remaining between them. The CDR3 is 15 amino acids. CDR3 sequence reads: CASSIAQGLPYEQYF. For the CDR3, the DNA is TGTGCCAGTAGTATAGCACAGGGCCTTCCATACGAGCAGTACTTC.

Only one count was recorded for this clone. The CDR3 loop reads CASSLDRKTGVSTDTQYF. Here the CDR3 DNA reads TGTGCCAGCAGCTTAGATCGGAAGACAGGGGTAAGCACAGATACGCAGTATTTT. The J gene is TRBJ2-3, the V gene TRBV7-9; TRBD1 matches 8 bases. The germline V gene has CDR1 SEHNR and CDR2 FQNEAQ (reference sequence). CDR3 length: 18 amino acids. With 1 base clipped from V and 0 bases from J, the junction kept 9 bases outside the gene matches.

This clone was seen only once. V and J are TRBV27 and TRBJ1-6, with a possible D match to TRBD1 (6 bases). Germline V lookup: CDR1 MNHEY, CDR2 SMNVEV (reference sequence). V was cut by 4 bases and J by 7 bases, with 20 bases left in between. The length of the CDR3 is 17 residues. In nucleotides, the CDR3 is TGTGCCAGCAGTTACTACGATACAGGGTCGGGAAATTCACCCCTCCACTTT. This codes for CASSYYDTGSGNSPLHF.

The V gene is TRBV5-4, the J gene TRBJ1-1; D remains unclear. From germline, CDR1 is SGHNT and CDR2 YYREEE (reference sequence). V shed 4 bases and J shed 2 bases, with 6 bases lying between them. The CDR3 extends over 12 amino acids. The CDR3 protein is CASSHRNTEAFF. Written as DNA, the CDR3 is TGTGCCAGCAGCCACAGAAACACTGAAGCTTTCTTT.

The CDR3 reads CAITSGTSGTDTQYF. Written as DNA, the CDR3 is TGTGCCATCACTTCCGGGACTAGCGGGACAGATACGCAGTATTTT. The genes are TRBV5-3 and TRBJ2-3; 12 bases line up with TRBD2. TRBV5-3 is marked as an open reading frame, function uncertain. V was clipped by 9 bases and J by 3 bases; unmatched bases: 8. The CDR3 is 15 amino acids.

The CDR3 nucleotides read TGTGCCAGCAGCTTACGCCGGGACAGGGGCTACGAGCAGTACTTC. Translating gives CASSLRRDRGYEQYF. The chain carries TRBV7-8 and TRBJ2-7, with 10 bases aligning to TRBD1. Germline CDR1 is SGHVS and CDR2 is FQNEAQ. V trimming: 2 bases; J trimming: 3 bases; junction bases outside the gene matches: 4. The CDR3 extends over 15 amino acids.

The V gene is TRBV5-4, the J gene TRBJ2-2; D is perhaps TRBD1 (5 bases). Trimming removed 0 bases at V and 0 bases at J, with 12 bases between. In germline, CDR1 is SGHNT, CDR2 YYREEE (reference sequence). This CDR3 spans 17 amino acids. DNA of the CDR3: TGTGCCAGCAGCTTGGGACGACAGAATGCGAACACCGGGGAGCTGTTTTTT. As protein: CASSLGRQNANTGELFF.

About this clone: The junction differs from germline at one of its ends, possibly a read error. The genes are TRBV27 and TRBJ2-1; D perhaps matches TRBD1 (6 bases). CDR1 MNHEY and CDR2 SMNVEV come from the germline V gene (reference sequence). This CDR3 is built from 14 residues. The CDR3 here is CASSLINRDKEQFF. CDR3 DNA sequence: TGTGCCAGCAGTCTTATAAACAGGGACAAAGAGCAGTTCTTC.

V and J are TRBV7-9 and TRBJ2-6, with 8 bases fitting TRBD1. The germline V gene encodes CDR1 SEHNR and CDR2 FQNEAQ (reference sequence). This CDR3 spans 16 amino acids. Trimming at V came to 2 bases and at J to 2 bases, leaving 2 bases not matched to a gene. Here the CDR3 DNA reads TGTGCCAGCAGCTTACACAGGGGGACTGGGGCCAACGTCCTGACTTTC. Translating gives CASSLHRGTGANVLTF.

This clone was found once. The V and J genes are TRBV5-6 and TRBJ2-5; perhaps TRBD2 as D (6 bases). Germline loops: CDR1 SGHDT, CDR2 YYEEEE. V was trimmed by 3 bases and J by 10 bases, leaving 10 bases between them. CDR3 length equals 11 residues. The CDR3 loop is CASSSSVFQYF. CDR3 bases: TGTGCCAGCAGCTCTAGCGTTTTCCAGTACTTC.

The chain recombines TRBV29-1 with TRBJ2-1; D is unresolved. Deletions cut 4 bases from V and 0 bases from J, with 7 bases between. Germline V gene data show CDR1 as SQVTM and CDR2 as ANQGSEA. CDR3 length equals 13 residues. CDR3 DNA: TGCAGCGTTGCGGAGCGCTCCTACAATGAGCAGTTCTTC. It translates to CSVAERSYNEQFF.

The chain employs TRBV5-4 and TRBJ1-2, with no clear D. Per germline, CDR1 SGHNT and CDR2 YYREEE (reference sequence). CDR3 length: 13 residues. V was pared by 0 bases and J by 5 bases, with 8 bases between. CDR3 coding DNA: TGTGCCAGCAGCTTGGACAGCAGTTATGGCTACACCTTC. Encoded protein: CASSLDSSYGYTF.

The gene calls are TRBV11-2 and TRBJ2-2; D call uncertain. V was shortened by 5 bases and J by 2 bases, with 3 bases between the two germline ends. CDR1 is SGHAT and CDR2 is FQNNGV in the germline V gene. This CDR3 spans 12 amino acids. The DNA of the CDR3 is TGTGCCAGCAGCCGTAACACCGGGGAGCTGTTTTTT. Its protein is CASSRNTGELFF. Supplemented by reference TRBV11-2 and TRBJ2-2, the full variable domain reads EAGVAQSPRYKIIEKRQSVAFWCNPISGHATLYWYQQILGQGPKLLIQFQNNGVVDDSQLPKDRFSAERLKGVDSTLKIQPAKLEDSAVYLCASSRNTGELFFGEGSRLTVL.

A few counts support this clone. The chain uses TRBV6-1 and TRBJ2-5, with D hard to call. The germline gives CDR1 MNHNS, CDR2 SASEGT. Trimming pared 2 bases from V and 0 bases from J, leaving 7 bases between. The CDR3 runs 14 residues. The CDR3 DNA sequence: TGTGCCAGCAGTGAAACTGGAGACCAAGAGACCCAGTACTTC. Translation: CASSETGDQETQYF.

CDR3 coding DNA: TGCGCCAGCAGCCAAGGACCCCCAGGGACTGAAGCTTTCTTT. This encodes CASSQGPPGTEAFF. This chain uses TRBV4-1 with TRBJ1-1, with a possible D match to TRBD1 (5 bases). Germline V CDR1 and CDR2: MGHRA, YSYEKL. The CDR3 spans 14 residues. Between the trimmed V and J ends, which lost 1 base and 5 bases, there was a span of 11 bases.